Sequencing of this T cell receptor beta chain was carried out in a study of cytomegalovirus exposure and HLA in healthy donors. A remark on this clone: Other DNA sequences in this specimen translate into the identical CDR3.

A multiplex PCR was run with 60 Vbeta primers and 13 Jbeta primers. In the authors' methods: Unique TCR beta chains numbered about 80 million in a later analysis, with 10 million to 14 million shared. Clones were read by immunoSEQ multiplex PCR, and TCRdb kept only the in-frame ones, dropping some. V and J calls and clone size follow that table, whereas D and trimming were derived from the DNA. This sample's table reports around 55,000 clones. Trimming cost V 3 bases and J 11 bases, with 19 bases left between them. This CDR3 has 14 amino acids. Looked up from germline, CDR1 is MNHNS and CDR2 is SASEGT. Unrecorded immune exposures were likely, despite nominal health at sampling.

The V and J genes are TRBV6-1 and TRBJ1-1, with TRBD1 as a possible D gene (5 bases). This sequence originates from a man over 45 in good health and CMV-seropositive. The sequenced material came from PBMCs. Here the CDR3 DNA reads TGTGCCAGCAGTGAGGGGGGTCTAGGAAAAAGGGCTTTCTTT. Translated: CASSEGGLGKRAFF.